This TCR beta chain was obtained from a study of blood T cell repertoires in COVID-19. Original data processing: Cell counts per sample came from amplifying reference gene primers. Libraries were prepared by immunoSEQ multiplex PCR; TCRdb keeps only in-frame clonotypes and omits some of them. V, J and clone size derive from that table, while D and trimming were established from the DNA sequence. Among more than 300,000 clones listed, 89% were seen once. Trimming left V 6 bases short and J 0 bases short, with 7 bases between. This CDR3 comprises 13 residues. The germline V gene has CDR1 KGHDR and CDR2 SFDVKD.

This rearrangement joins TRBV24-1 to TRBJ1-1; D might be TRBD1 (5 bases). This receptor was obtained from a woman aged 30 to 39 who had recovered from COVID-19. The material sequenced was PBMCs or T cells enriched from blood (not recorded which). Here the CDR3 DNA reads TGTGCCACCAGTAACAGGATGAACACTGAAGCTTTCTTT. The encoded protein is CATSNRMNTEAFF.